The source of this TCR beta chain is a study of shared clonotypes between healthy human individuals. Study-wide context: The cohort comprised a couple of women and a few men. Their ages spanned 18 to 49 years. Donors had three CD4 naive, three CD4 memory, two CD8 naive and one CD8 memory plate apiece. Study findings and constraints: What rarefaction showed was incomplete sorted-subset sequencing despite large depth.

The germline V gene encodes CDR1 KGHSH and CDR2 LQKENI. The length of the CDR3 is 14 residues. Trimming left V 6 bases short and J 7 bases short, with 19 bases between. Notes on this clone: Its antigen is unknown.

Sequencing used immunoSEQ multiplex PCR; TCRdb keeps in-frame clones, though not all of them. The profile shows millions of clones, approximately 95% of them singletons. V gene TRBV18 combines with J gene TRBJ2-7; possible D gene TRBD1, 6 bases. Sequenced sample: naive CD4+ T cells sorted from blood. Subset indicated: CD45RA+ positively selected. This clonotype was obtained from a man younger than 30 in good health. The CDR3 here is CASSQGTPAVEQYF. The CDR3 region has the DNA TGTGCCAGCTCCCAAGGGACACCCGCTGTTGAGCAGTACTTC.